This T cell receptor beta chain is from a study of T cells in Graves' hyperthyroidism and ophthalmopathy. The table lists this clonotype with many counts. RNA transcripts served as the template for amplifying TCR beta CDR3 regions. With the HTBI primer set, the TCR CDR3 went through a first round of RT-PCR. TCRdb re-analysed the multiplex PCR reads in MiXCR, keeping a single row per CDR3 protein. Of hundreds of thousands of distinct CDR3 sequences detected, roughly a sixth appear once; the ten largest clones hold 16%. Per the germline V gene, CDR1 is SGHDN and CDR2 is FVKESK. V was pared by 1 base and J by 4 bases, with 10 bases between. CDR3 size: 14 residues.

Sequenced input: blood. The receptor comes from a woman aged 45-65 years with Graves' hyperthyroidism that later progressed to Graves' ophthalmopathy. The chain joins TRBV14 to TRBJ1-2, with D unclear. The CDR3 loop is CASSQVTASYGYTF. The CDR3 DNA is TGTGCCAGCAGCCAAGTGACGGCTAGCTATGGCTACACCTTC.